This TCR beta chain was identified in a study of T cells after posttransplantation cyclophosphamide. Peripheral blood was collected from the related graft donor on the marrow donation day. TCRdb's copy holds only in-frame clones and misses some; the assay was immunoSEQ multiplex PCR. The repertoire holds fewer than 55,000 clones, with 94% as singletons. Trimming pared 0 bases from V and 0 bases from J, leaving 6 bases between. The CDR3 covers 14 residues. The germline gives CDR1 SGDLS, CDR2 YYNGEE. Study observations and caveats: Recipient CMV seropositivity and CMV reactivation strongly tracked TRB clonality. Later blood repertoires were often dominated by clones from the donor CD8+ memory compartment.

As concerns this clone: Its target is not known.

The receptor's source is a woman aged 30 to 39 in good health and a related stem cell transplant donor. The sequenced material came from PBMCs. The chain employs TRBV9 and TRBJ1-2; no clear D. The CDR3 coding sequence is TGTGCCAGCAGCGTAGACGGGGCTAACTATGGCTACACCTTC. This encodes CASSVDGANYGYTF.